This TCR beta chain is from a study of blood T cell repertoires in COVID-19. For the study at large: Whether acute or convalescent, the COVID-19 samples came from the United States, Italy and Spain. T cells, B-cell-depleted T cells, or PBMCs supplied cDNA or gDNA.

V shed 5 bases and J 6 bases; nucleotides not matched to a gene: 10. Per germline, CDR1 MNHEY and CDR2 SVGEGT. This CDR3 has 16 amino acids. Authors' processing steps: Estimation of nucleated cell counts relied on the amplification of reference gene primers. Clones were sequenced by immunoSEQ multiplex PCR, and TCRdb holds only the in-frame ones, with some missing. V and J calls and clone size are those listed in that table; D and trimming were worked out from the DNA. Among 150,000 to 200,000 clones, 87% were seen once, and the ten largest hold about 1.4%. This chain uses TRBV6-2 or TRBV6-3 with TRBJ2-2, with 9 bases that match TRBD1. The TCR originated in a woman aged 45 to 65 with acute or convalescent COVID-19. Source material: peripheral blood. This CDR3 reads CASSPFGQGRAGELFF. The CDR3 region has the DNA TGTGCCAGCAGTCCATTTGGACAGGGGCGGGCCGGGGAGCTGTTTTTT.